This T cell receptor (beta chain) was identified during a study of OX40 agonist ivuxolimab in advanced cancers. Study information: One patient with hepatocellular carcinoma and two with cutaneous melanoma, three in all, had partial responses.

Clones were sequenced by immunoSEQ multiplex PCR, and TCRdb holds only the in-frame ones, with some missing. Of tens of thousands of clones in the sample, about 82% were seen once. Germline CDR1 is KGHSH and CDR2 is LQKENI. V was pared by 4 bases and J by 0 bases, with 7 bases between. This CDR3 is built from 14 residues. V gene TRBV18 combines with J gene TRBJ2-1; no clear D gene. The sequenced sample was CD4+ or CD8+ T cells sorted from blood, obtained in a trial of the OX40 agonist ivuxolimab. The TCR originated in an adult with an advanced solid tumor such as melanoma, head and neck, liver or kidney cancer. The CDR3 loop reads CASSLGSSYNEQFF. For the CDR3, the DNA is TGTGCCAGCTCACTTGGTAGCTCCTACAATGAGCAGTTCTTC.